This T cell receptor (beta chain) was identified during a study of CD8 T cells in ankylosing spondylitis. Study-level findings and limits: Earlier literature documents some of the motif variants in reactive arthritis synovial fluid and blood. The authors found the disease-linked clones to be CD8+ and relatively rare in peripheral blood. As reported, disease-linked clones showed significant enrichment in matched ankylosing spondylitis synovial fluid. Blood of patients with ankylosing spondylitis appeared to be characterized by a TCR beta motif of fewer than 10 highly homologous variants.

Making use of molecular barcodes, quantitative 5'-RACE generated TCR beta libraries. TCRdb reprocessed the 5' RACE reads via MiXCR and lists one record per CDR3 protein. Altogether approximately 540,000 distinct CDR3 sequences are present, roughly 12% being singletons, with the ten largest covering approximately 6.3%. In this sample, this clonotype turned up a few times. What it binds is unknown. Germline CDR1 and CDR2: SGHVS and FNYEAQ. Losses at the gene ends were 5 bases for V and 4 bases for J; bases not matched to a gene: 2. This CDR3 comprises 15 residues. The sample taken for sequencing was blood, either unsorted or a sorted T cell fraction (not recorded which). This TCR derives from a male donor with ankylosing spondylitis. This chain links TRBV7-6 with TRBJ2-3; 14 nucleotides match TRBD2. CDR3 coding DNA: TGTGCCAGCAGCGTGGGACTAGCGGGAGCAGATACGCAGTATTTT. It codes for CASSVGLAGADTQYF.